Listed here are 15 T cell receptor beta chains from one sample, sequenced in a study of PD-1 blockade in mismatch repair-deficient tumors. Only in-frame clones appear in the TCRdb table, and some are missing; sequencing was by immunoSEQ multiplex PCR. Found here are about 110,000 clones, around 80% of them singletons; the top ten hold 4.7%. Sequenced material: peripheral blood, taken 60 weeks after starting pembrolizumab. These receptors originate from an adult with mismatch repair-deficient cancer.

The V call is TRBV7-8, the J call TRBJ1-1; D is uncertain. From germline, CDR1 is SGHVS and CDR2 FQNEAQ. The CDR3 extends over 13 amino acids. The V and J ends lost 1 base and 5 bases respectively, with 8 bases between them. The CDR3: CASSLVSGTEAFF. The CDR3 DNA reads as TGTGCCAGCAGCTTAGTGTCTGGGACTGAAGCTTTCTTT.

The gene calls are TRBV7-9 and TRBJ2-1, with TRBD2 as a possible D gene (5 bases). Looked up from germline, CDR1 is SEHNR and CDR2 is FQNEAQ (reference sequence). Trimming stripped 8 bases from V and 8 bases from J, with 16 bases between. CDR3 length: 13 amino acids. CDR3 protein: CASRAAGWDEQFF. CDR3 nucleotide sequence: TGTGCCAGCCGCGCGGCGGGCTGGGATGAGCAGTTCTTC.

The CDR3 reads CASSPGTEGTEAFF. Here the CDR3 DNA reads TGTGCCAGCTCACCCGGCACAGAGGGGACTGAAGCTTTCTTT. The V gene is TRBV18, the J gene TRBJ1-1, with a weak D call TRBD1 (5 bases). CDR1 and CDR2 from the germline V gene are KGHSH and LQKENI. This CDR3 contains 14 residues. V lost 3 bases, J lost 5 bases, and 13 bases lay in between.

The chain recombines TRBV10-2 with TRBJ1-1, with TRBD1 matching over 8 bases. The J segment lost 3 bases and the V segment lost 6 bases, leaving 6 bases of the junction unmatched. Per the germline V gene, CDR1 is WSHSY and CDR2 is SAAADI. The CDR3 length is 14 residues. CDR3 nucleotide sequence: TGCGCCAGCAGCCCACAGGGGGGGGACACTGAAGCTTTCTTT. Its protein product is CASSPQGGDTEAFF.

This clone was counted once. The CDR3 DNA sequence: TGTGCCAGCAGCAACCCGGGACAGGGAACACATCCCTACGAGCAGTACTTC. It codes for CASSNPGQGTHPYEQYF. The rearrangement joins TRBV14 to TRBJ2-7; 9 bases map to TRBD1. Per germline, CDR1 SGHDN and CDR2 FVKESK. V was clipped by 5 bases and J by 2 bases; unmatched bases: 13. This CDR3 is built from 17 residues.

The chain recombines TRBV7-2 with TRBJ1-1; D unresolved. CDR3 length: 14 amino acids. Germline V gives CDR1 SGHTA, CDR2 FQGNSA. Trimming stripped 5 bases from V and 6 bases from J, with 16 bases between. The CDR3 DNA reads TGTGCCAGCAGCCCACCGGTCGTGGGCGCTGAAGCTTTCTTT. Protein product: CASSPPVVGAEAFF.

V usage is TRBV6-1 and J usage is TRBJ1-5; the D is unclear. Germline V gene sequence: CDR1 MNHNS, CDR2 SASEGT. The CDR3 spans 15 residues. The germline V and J ends were trimmed by 5 bases and 0 bases, with 11 bases remaining between them. CDR3 DNA sequence: TGTGCCAGCAGTCCCTTAGGCTATAGCAATCAGCCCCAGCATTTT. Its translation is CASSPLGYSNQPQHF.

The genes are TRBV7-3 and TRBJ2-3; D is undetermined. This CDR3 comprises 13 residues. CDR1 is SGHTA, CDR2 FQGTGA, per germline. Deletions cut 2 bases from V and 4 bases from J, with 7 bases between. The CDR3 is CASSLGIADTQYF. The CDR3 bases are TGTGCCAGCAGCTTAGGGATTGCAGATACGCAGTATTTT. The whole variable domain, filled in from reference TRBV7-3 and TRBJ2-3, reads GAGVSQTPSNKVTEKGKYVELRCDPISGHTALYWYRQSLGQGPEFLIYFQGTGAADDSGLPNDRFFAVRPEGSVSTLKIQRTERGDSAVYLCASSLGIADTQYFGPGTRLTVL.

This clone showed up just a few times. This chain uses TRBV30 with TRBJ2-5, with D uncertain. The CDR3 spans 15 residues. The germline gives CDR1 GTSNPN, CDR2 SVGIG (reference sequence). Trimming removed 1 base from V and 7 bases from J, with 19 bases in between. In DNA form, the CDR3 reads TGTGCCTGGAGTGCCTCCCGGACCCAAGACCGGACCCAGTACTTC. Protein: CAWSASRTQDRTQYF.

The CDR3 nucleotides read TGTGCCAGCAGTCCGGACAGTCAGGGAACGCAGTATTTT. Its protein product is CASSPDSQGTQYF. The chain employs TRBV28 and TRBJ2-3, with D perhaps matching TRBD1 (6 bases). Germline loops: CDR1 MDHEN, CDR2 SYDVKM. V shed 5 bases and J shed 9 bases, with 15 bases lying between them. The CDR3 is 13 residues long.

J is TRBJ2-1 and V is TRBV10-3; 7 nucleotides match TRBD2. The CDR3 length is 16 residues. Germline V gene lookup returns CDR1 ENHRY and CDR2 SYGVKD. After removal of 3 bases from V and 6 bases from J, the junction contained 11 bases not matched to a gene. The DNA of the CDR3 is TGTGCCATCAGTGATTGGGCTAGCGGAGGGGCCAATGAGCAGTTCTTC. The encoded protein is CAISDWASGGANEQFF.

The chain links TRBV10-2 to TRBJ2-7, with 7 bases lining up with TRBD2. Unmatched junction bases numbered 3, after V lost 3 bases and J lost 4 bases. Germline CDR1 and CDR2: WSHSY and SAAADI. The CDR3 extends over 13 amino acids. CDR3 sequence reads: CASSDNGGYEQYF. The CDR3 bases are TGCGCCAGCAGTGATAACGGGGGGTACGAGCAGTACTTC.

This clone was found a few times. The genes are TRBV9 and TRBJ2-1, with no clear D. Germline loops: CDR1 SGDLS, CDR2 YYNGEE. Trimming removed 0 bases from V and 7 bases from J, with 5 bases in between. CDR3 length: 12 amino acids. The CDR3 DNA reads TGTGCCAGCAGCGTAGTGGAGAATGAGCAGTTCTTC. It is translated as CASSVVENEQFF. Full variable domain (missing parts from reference TRBV9 and TRBJ2-1): DSGVTQTPKHLITATGQRVTLRCSPRSGDLSVYWYQQSLDQGLQFLIQYYNGEERAKGNILERFSAQQFPDLHSELNLSSLELGDSALYFCASSVVENEQFFGPGTRLTVL.

This clone was detected only once. The chain uses TRBV18 and TRBJ2-7, with 11 bases identical to TRBD2. Germline V gives CDR1 KGHSH, CDR2 LQKENI. This CDR3 region has 15 residues. V lost 5 bases, J lost 3 bases, and 6 bases stayed unmatched. The CDR3: CASSVLAGVNYEQYF. Here the CDR3 DNA reads TGTGCCAGCTCAGTACTAGCGGGAGTCAACTACGAGCAGTACTTC.

The chain joins TRBV7-6 to TRBJ2-3; 10 positions match TRBD2. V was clipped by 1 base and J by 3 bases; unmatched bases: 10. CDR1 SGHVS and CDR2 FNYEAQ come from the germline V gene. The CDR3 loop spans 18 amino acids. The CDR3 DNA is TGTGCCAGCAGCTTAGGAGCGGGAGGGCCTGTCTGGACAGATACGCAGTATTTT. Translating it yields CASSLGAGGPVWTDTQYF. Full variable domain (outside the CDR3, taken from reference TRBV7-6 and TRBJ2-3): GAGVSQSPRYKVTKRGQDVALRCDPISGHVSLYWYRQALGQGPEFLTYFNYEAQQDKSGLPNDRFSAERPEGSISTLTIQRTEQRDSAMYRCASSLGAGGPVWTDTQYFGPGTRLTVL.